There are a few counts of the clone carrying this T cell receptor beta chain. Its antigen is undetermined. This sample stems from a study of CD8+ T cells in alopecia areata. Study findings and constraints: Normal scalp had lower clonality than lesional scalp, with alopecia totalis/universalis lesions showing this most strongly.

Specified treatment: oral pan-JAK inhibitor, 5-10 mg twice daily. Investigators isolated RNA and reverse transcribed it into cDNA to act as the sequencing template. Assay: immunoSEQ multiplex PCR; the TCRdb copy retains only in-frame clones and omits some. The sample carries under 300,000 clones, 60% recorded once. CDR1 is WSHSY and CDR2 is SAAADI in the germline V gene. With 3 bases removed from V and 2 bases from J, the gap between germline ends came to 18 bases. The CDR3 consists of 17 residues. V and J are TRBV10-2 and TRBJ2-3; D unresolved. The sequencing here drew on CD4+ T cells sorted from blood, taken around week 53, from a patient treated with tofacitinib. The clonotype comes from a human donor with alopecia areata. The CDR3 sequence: CASSDYFKLGFTDTQYF. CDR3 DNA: TGCGCCAGCAGTGACTACTTTAAGTTGGGGTTCACAGATACGCAGTATTTT.